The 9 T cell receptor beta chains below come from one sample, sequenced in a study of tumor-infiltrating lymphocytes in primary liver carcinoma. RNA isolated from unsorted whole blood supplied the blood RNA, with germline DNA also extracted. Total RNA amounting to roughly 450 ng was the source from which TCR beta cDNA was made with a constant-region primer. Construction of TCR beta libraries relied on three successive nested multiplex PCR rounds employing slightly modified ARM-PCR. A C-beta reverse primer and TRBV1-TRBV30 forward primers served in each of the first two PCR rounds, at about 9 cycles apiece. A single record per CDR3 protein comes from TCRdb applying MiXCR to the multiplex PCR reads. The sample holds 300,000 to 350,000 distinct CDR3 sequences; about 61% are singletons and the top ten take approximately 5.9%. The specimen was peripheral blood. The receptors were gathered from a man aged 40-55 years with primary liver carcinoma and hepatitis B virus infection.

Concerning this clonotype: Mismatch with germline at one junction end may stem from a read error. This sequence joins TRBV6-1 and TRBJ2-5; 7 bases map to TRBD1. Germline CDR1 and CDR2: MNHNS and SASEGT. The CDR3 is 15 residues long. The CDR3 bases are TGTGCCAGCCGTGACAGACCGGGACAGCAAGAGACCCAGTACTTC. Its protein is CASRDRPGQQETQYF.

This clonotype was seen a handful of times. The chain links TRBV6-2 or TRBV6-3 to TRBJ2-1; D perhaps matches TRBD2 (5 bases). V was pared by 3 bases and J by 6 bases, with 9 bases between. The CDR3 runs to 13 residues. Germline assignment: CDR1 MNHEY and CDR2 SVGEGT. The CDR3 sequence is CASSYSGINEQFF. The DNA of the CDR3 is TGTGCCAGCAGTTATTCCGGGATCAATGAGCAGTTCTTC.

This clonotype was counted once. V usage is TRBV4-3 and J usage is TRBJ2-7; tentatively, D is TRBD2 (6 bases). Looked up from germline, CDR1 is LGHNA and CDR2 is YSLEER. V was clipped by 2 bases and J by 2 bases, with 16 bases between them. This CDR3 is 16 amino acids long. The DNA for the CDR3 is TGCGCCAGCAGCCAATATGTAGTTAGCGGAGCCTACGAGCAGTACTTC. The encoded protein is CASSQYVVSGAYEQYF.

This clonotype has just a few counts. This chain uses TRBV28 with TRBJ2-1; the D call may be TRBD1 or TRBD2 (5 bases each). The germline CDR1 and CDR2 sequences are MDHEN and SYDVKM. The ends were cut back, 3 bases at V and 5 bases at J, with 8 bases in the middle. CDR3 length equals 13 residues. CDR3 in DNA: TGTGCCAGCAGTTTGGGACGTCACAATGAGCAGTTCTTC. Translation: CASSLGRHNEQFF.

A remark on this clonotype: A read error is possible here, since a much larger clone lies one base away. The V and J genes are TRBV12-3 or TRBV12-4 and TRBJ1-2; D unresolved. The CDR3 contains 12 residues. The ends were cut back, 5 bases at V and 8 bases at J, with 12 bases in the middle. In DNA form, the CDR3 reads TGTGCCAGCAGTCTAACAACTGGAGGCTACACCTTC. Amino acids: CASSLTTGGYTF.

DNA for the CDR3: TGCAGTGCTCCACAGAAATTGGGGAAAGATACGCAGTATTTT. This codes for CSAPQKLGKDTQYF. The genes are TRBV20-1 and TRBJ2-3, with unresolved D. Germline assignment: CDR1 DFQATT and CDR2 SNEGSKA (reference sequence). The CDR3 runs 14 residues. V was cut by 5 bases and J by 5 bases, with 17 bases left in between.

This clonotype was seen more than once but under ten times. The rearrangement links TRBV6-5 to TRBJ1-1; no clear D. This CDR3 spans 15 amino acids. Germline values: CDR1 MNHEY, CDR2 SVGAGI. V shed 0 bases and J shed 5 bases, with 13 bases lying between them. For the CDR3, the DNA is TGTGCCAGCAGTTACTCTCTCTGGGGAACGACTGAAGCTTTCTTT. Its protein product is CASSYSLWGTTEAFF.

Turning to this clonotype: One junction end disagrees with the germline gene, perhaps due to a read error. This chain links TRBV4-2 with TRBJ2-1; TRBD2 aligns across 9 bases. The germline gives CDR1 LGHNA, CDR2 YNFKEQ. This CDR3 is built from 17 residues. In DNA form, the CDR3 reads TGTACCAGCAGCCAAGAAGGGGGCGGGAGGGCCTACAGTGAGCAGTTCTTC. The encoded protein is CTSSQEGGGRAYSEQFF.

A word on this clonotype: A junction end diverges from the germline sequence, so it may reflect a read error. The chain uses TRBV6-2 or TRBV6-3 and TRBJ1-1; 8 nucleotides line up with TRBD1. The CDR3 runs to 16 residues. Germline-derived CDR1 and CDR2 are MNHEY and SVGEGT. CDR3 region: CASSSRVATGDTEAFF. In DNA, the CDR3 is TGTGCCAGCAGTTCTCGCGTAGCGACAGGGGATACTGAAGCTTTCTTC.